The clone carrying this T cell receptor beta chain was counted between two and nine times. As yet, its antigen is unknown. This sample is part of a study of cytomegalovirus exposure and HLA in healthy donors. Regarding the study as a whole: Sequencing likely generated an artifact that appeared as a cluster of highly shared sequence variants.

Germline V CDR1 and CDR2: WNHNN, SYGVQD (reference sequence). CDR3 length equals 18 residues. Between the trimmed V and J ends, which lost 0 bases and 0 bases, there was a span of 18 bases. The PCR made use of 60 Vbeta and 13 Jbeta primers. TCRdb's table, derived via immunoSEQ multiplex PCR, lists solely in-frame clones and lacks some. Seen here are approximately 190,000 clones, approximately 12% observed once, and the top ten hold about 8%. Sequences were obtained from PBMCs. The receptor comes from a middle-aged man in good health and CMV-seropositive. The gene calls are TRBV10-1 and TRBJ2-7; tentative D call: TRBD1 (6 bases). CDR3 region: CASSESPRQGPNSYEQYF. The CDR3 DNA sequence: TGCGCCAGCAGTGAGTCCCCCCGCCAGGGGCCTAACTCCTACGAGCAGTACTTC.